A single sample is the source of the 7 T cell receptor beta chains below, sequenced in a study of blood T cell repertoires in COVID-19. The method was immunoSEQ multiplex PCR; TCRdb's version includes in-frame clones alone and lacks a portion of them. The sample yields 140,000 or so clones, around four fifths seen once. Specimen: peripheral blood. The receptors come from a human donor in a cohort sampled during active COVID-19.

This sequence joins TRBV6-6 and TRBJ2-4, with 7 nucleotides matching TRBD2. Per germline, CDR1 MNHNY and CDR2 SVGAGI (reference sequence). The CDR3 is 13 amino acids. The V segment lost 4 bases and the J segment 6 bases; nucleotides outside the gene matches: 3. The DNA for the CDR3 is TGTGCCAGCAGTTGGGGAGGGACAAACATTCAGTACTTC. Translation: CASSWGGTNIQYF.

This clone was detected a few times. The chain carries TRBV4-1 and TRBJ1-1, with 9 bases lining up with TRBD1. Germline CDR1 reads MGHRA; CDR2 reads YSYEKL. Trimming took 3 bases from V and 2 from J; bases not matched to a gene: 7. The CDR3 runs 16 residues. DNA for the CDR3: TGCGCCAGCAGCCACCACCCGGGACAGGGAAACACTGAAGCTTTCTTT. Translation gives CASSHHPGQGNTEAFF.

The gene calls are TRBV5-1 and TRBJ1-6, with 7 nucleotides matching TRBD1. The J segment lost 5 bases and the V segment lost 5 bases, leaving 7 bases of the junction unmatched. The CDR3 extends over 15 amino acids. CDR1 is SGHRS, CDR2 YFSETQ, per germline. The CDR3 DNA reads TGCGCCAGCAGACAGACAACAGGGGATAATTCACCCCTCCACTTT. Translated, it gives CASRQTTGDNSPLHF.

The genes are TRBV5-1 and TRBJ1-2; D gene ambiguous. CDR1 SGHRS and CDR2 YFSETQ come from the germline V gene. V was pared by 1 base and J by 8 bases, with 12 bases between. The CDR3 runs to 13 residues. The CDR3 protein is CASSLRAGEGYTF. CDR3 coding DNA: TGCGCCAGCAGCTTGAGGGCCGGGGAGGGCTACACCTTC.

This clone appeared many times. The CDR3 region is CARKGVSGANVLTF. DNA for the CDR3: TGTGCCAGAAAGGGGGTTTCTGGGGCCAACGTCCTGACTTTC. This rearrangement joins TRBV2 to TRBJ2-6, with D maybe TRBD1 (6 bases). The germline V gene encodes CDR1 SNHLY and CDR2 FYNNEI. The CDR3 consists of 14 residues. The V and J ends lost 9 bases and 1 base respectively, with 10 bases between them. The full variable domain, rest sourced from reference TRBV2 and TRBJ2-6, is EPEVTQTPSHQVTQMGQEVILRCVPISNHLYFYWYRQILGQKVEFLVSFYNNEISEKSEIFDDQFSVERPDGSNFTLKIRSTKLEDSAMYFCARKGVSGANVLTFGAGSRLTVL.

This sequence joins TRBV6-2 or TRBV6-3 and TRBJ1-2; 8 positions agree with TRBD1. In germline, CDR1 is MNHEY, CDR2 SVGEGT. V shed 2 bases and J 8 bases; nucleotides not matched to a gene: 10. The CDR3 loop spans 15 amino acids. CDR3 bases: TGTGCCAGCAGTTACGGACCGACAGGGGAAGGGGGCTACACCTTC. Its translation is CASSYGPTGEGGYTF.

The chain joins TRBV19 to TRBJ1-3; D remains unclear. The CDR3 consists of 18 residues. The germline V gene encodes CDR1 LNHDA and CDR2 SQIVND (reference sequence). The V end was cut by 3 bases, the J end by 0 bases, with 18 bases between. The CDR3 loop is CASSIAAGEGISGNTIYF. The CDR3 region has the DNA TGTGCCAGTAGTATTGCGGCCGGAGAGGGAATCTCTGGAAACACCATATATTTT.